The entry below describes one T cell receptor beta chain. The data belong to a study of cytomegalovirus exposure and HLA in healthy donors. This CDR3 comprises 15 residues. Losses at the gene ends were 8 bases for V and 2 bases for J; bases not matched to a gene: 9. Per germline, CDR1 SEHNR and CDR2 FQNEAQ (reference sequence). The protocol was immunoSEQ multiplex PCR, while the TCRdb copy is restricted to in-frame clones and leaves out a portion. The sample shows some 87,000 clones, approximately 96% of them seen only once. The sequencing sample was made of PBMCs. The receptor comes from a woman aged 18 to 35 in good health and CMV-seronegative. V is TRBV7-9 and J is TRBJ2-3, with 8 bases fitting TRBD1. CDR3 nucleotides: TGTGCCAGCCGCTCCCAGGGGGCATACACAGATACGCAGTATTTT. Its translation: CASRSQGAYTDTQYF.